This T cell receptor (beta chain) derives from a study of human T cells and chemical hapten exposure. Stated time point: pre-sensitization, week 0. Noted treatment: therapeutic diphenylcyclopropenone sensitization with weekly scalp DPC. Unfractionated whole blood was the source of the extracted total RNA. Trimming left V 3 bases short and J 0 bases short, with 15 bases between. Germline lookup yields CDR1 MNHEY and CDR2 SVGAGI. The CDR3 is made up of 18 amino acids. This clonotype was counted a few times. Via MiXCR, TCRdb re-called the RACE reads, giving one row per CDR3 protein. Among about 80,000 distinct CDR3 sequences listed, 12% to 15% were seen once.

Specimen: whole blood, collected in connection with sensitization to the hapten diphenylcyclopropenone (DPC). This chain links TRBV6-5 with TRBJ1-6; tentative D call: TRBD1 (5 bases). The sequence derives from a woman in her 50s with alopecia areata. Some clones in this sample may be carry-over from other donors' samples. CDR3 bases: TGTGCCAGCAGTTATCGCCGGGACGCAAGCTCCTATAATTCACCCCTCCACTTT. It specifies CASSYRRDASSYNSPLHF.